Below are 24 T cell receptor beta chains sequenced from a single sample in a study of blood T cell repertoires in COVID-19. Clones were sequenced by immunoSEQ multiplex PCR, and TCRdb holds only the in-frame ones, with some missing. The sample yields hundreds of thousands of clones, 65% to 90% seen once. Sample: PBMCs or T cells enriched from blood (not recorded which). Receptors originate from a man aged 25-40 years who had recovered from COVID-19.

V gene TRBV30 combines with J gene TRBJ1-5, with TRBD1 as a possible D gene (5 bases). The CDR3 sequence is 14 residues long. V was pared by 5 bases and J by 4 bases, with 15 bases between. The germline V gene encodes CDR1 GTSNPN and CDR2 SVGIG (reference sequence). CDR3 nucleotide sequence: TGTGCCTGGTCGGAAGGGGCGGCTAATCAGCCCCAGCATTTT. Translation gives CAWSEGAANQPQHF.

This clone was detected a few times. This CDR3 is also generated by other DNA sequences in the sample. J is TRBJ2-7 and V is TRBV12-3 or TRBV12-4; D remains unclear. The CDR3 is 12 amino acids. V shed 2 bases and J shed 3 bases, with 5 bases lying between them. The CDR3 nucleotides are TGTGCCAGCAGTTTACTGAGCTACGAGCAGTACTTC. Translation: CASSLLSYEQYF.

The V and J genes are TRBV11-2 and TRBJ1-4; perhaps TRBD1 as D (5 bases). The V end was cut by 4 bases, the J end by 8 bases, with 17 bases between. CDR1 SGHAT and CDR2 FQNNGV come from the germline V gene. The CDR3 sequence is 15 residues long. CDR3 loop: CASSSSGSMREKLFF. The CDR3 DNA sequence: TGTGCCAGCAGCTCGTCAGGGTCCATGAGGGAAAAACTGTTTTTT.

The V gene is TRBV6-1, the J gene TRBJ1-3, with unresolved D. The ends were cut back, 3 bases at V and 2 bases at J, with 11 bases in the middle. The CDR3 spans 15 residues. CDR1 is MNHNS and CDR2 is SASEGT in the germline V gene. The CDR3 protein is CASSEYGATGNTIYF. The CDR3 bases are TGTGCCAGCAGTGAGTACGGAGCGACTGGAAACACCATATATTTT.

There are a few counts of this clone. This sequence joins TRBV27 and TRBJ1-2; 8 bases line up with TRBD1. CDR3 length: 13 amino acids. The J segment lost 8 bases and the V segment lost 6 bases, leaving 8 bases of the junction unmatched. The V gene's germline CDR1 is MNHEY and CDR2 SMNVEV (reference sequence). CDR3 region: CASSLTGVQGYTF. The CDR3 DNA sequence: TGTGCCAGCAGCTTGACAGGGGTCCAGGGCTACACCTTC.

This chain uses TRBV19 with TRBJ1-5; TRBD1 aligns across 8 bases. J lost 7 bases, V lost 7 bases, and 15 bases had no gene match. Germline CDR1 LNHDA, CDR2 SQIVND (reference sequence). This CDR3 region has 16 residues. The CDR3 coding sequence is TGTGCCAGTAAAAGGGCCGACAGGGGAGTAGGCCAGCCCCAGCATTTT. Its protein product is CASKRADRGVGQPQHF.

CDR3 DNA: TGTGCCAGCAGCTTGGTTCAGGGTAACTATGGCTACACCTTC. This sequence encodes CASSLVQGNYGYTF. V gene TRBV5-5 combines with J gene TRBJ1-2; weak D call: TRBD1 (5 bases). V lost 0 bases and J lost 1, with 7 bases in between. The V gene's germline CDR1 is SGHKS and CDR2 YYEKEE (reference sequence). CDR3 length: 14 residues.

This chain connects TRBV5-4 to TRBJ2-3; 11 positions agree with TRBD2. Per germline, CDR1 SGHNT and CDR2 YYREEE (reference sequence). V lost 9 bases to trimming and J lost 5 bases; unmatched junction nucleotides: 8. The length of the CDR3 is 14 residues. CDR3: CAKELAGDIDTQYF. CDR3 DNA sequence: TGTGCCAAAGAACTAGCGGGAGATATAGATACGCAGTATTTT.

This rearrangement joins TRBV6-6 to TRBJ1-2; 9 positions match TRBD1. V trimming: 5 bases; J trimming: 8 bases; junction bases outside the gene matches: 12. The germline V gene has CDR1 MNHNY and CDR2 SVGAGI (reference sequence). The CDR3 length is 15 residues. The CDR3 nucleotides read TGTGCCAGCAGTCGGGACAGGGAAGGGATAGTGGGCTACACCTTC. The encoded protein is CASSRDREGIVGYTF.

The gene calls are TRBV7-8 and TRBJ2-6; the D is unclear. Germline lookup yields CDR1 SGHVS and CDR2 FQNEAQ. V was clipped by 7 bases and J by 1 base, with 8 bases between them. The CDR3 is 14 residues long. The DNA for the CDR3 is TGTGCCAGCACCCCCTTTTCTGGGGCCAACGTCCTGACTTTC. Residues: CASTPFSGANVLTF.

This rearrangement joins TRBV5-4 to TRBJ1-3; perhaps TRBD1 as D (6 bases). The germline V gene encodes CDR1 SGHNT and CDR2 YYREEE (reference sequence). The CDR3 is 14 amino acids. V was trimmed by 7 bases and J by 0 bases, leaving 11 bases between them. In DNA form, the CDR3 reads TGTGCCAGCCGACAGGATTACTCTGGAAACACCATATATTTT. Its translation: CASRQDYSGNTIYF. Based on the CDR3 plus reference TRBV5-4 and TRBJ1-3, the full variable domain is ETGVTQSPTHLIKTRGQQVTLRCSSQSGHNTVSWYQQALGQGPQFIFQYYREEENGRGNFPPRFSGLQFPNYSSELNVNALELDDSALYLCASRQDYSGNTIYFGEGSWLTVV.

CDR3 in DNA: TGTGCCACTTTGACAGGGGCCGCTAACTATGGCTACACCTTC. This codes for CATLTGAANYGYTF. V and J are TRBV28 and TRBJ1-2, with 8 bases that match TRBD1. The CDR3 loop spans 14 amino acids. V lost 10 bases and J lost 0; bases outside the gene matches: 7. The germline V gene encodes CDR1 MDHEN and CDR2 SYDVKM.

V usage is TRBV24-1 and J usage is TRBJ2-5, with 8 bases aligning to TRBD2. Germline values: CDR1 KGHDR, CDR2 SFDVKD. Germline trimming cut 3 bases from V and 1 base from J; bases unmatched to any gene: 6. The CDR3 extends over 16 amino acids. The CDR3 spells CATSDRGGGLQETQYF. CDR3 DNA sequence: TGTGCCACCAGTGATAGGGGCGGGGGGCTCCAAGAGACCCAGTACTTC.

The chain joins TRBV5-6 to TRBJ1-6; the match to TRBD1 covers 11 bases. The CDR3 spans 16 residues. Per the germline V gene, CDR1 is SGHDT and CDR2 is YYEEEE. Trimming at V came to 3 bases and at J to 9 bases, leaving 8 bases not matched to a gene. In nucleotides, the CDR3 is TGTGCCAGCAGCTCGGACAGGGGGCTCGCGAGTTCACCCCTCCACTTT. It is translated as CASSSDRGLASSPLHF.

The chain is built from TRBV4-1 and TRBJ2-7, with a weak D call TRBD1 (6 bases). Between the trimmed V and J ends, which lost 2 bases and 4 bases, there was a span of 12 bases. Germline CDR1 MGHRA, CDR2 YSYEKL. The CDR3 is 14 residues long. As DNA, the CDR3 is TGCGCCAGCAGCCAAAACAAGGGGGTATACGAGCAGTACTTC. This encodes CASSQNKGVYEQYF.

The chain uses TRBV4-1 and TRBJ2-7; no clear D gene. Germline-derived CDR1 and CDR2 are MGHRA and YSYEKL. V lost 4 bases and J lost 2, with 9 bases in between. The CDR3 sequence is 13 residues long. CDR3 region: CASSPLFPYEQYF. The CDR3 coding sequence is TGCGCCAGCAGCCCTTTATTCCCCTACGAGCAGTACTTC.

The chain combines TRBV4-1 with TRBJ2-5; perhaps TRBD1 as D (6 bases). There are 14 residues in the CDR3. V was clipped by 1 base and J by 4 bases, with 10 bases between them. Germline V CDR1 and CDR2: MGHRA, YSYEKL. The CDR3 DNA reads as TGCGCCAGCAGCCAAGTGGGGGCCCGAGAGACCCAGTACTTC. Its translation: CASSQVGARETQYF.

The chain is built from TRBV6-5 and TRBJ1-2; D gene ambiguous. Trimming took 6 bases from V and 0 from J, leaving 8 bases between them. Germline V CDR1 and CDR2: MNHEY, SVGAGI. There are 13 residues in the CDR3. CDR3 sequence: CASRARTNYGYTF. The CDR3 DNA sequence: TGTGCCAGCAGGGCGAGGACTAACTATGGCTACACCTTC.

This chain joins TRBV4-1 and TRBJ1-4, with D perhaps TRBD1 (5 bases). The CDR3 has 13 residues. V gave up 2 bases and J gave up 8 bases, with 9 bases separating them. The germline V gene encodes CDR1 MGHRA and CDR2 YSYEKL. The CDR3 spells CASSQWRGEKLFF. The CDR3 DNA sequence: TGCGCCAGCAGCCAATGGCGGGGGGAAAAACTGTTTTTT.

V and J are TRBV5-1 and TRBJ2-3; TRBD2 matches at 12 bases. This CDR3 spans 16 amino acids. V lost 3 bases, J lost 1 base, and 3 bases stayed unmatched. The germline V gene has CDR1 SGHRS and CDR2 YFSETQ. The CDR3 DNA reads TGCGCCAGCAGCTGGACTAGCGGGATACGCACAGATACGCAGTATTTT. It yields the protein CASSWTSGIRTDTQYF.

V usage is TRBV4-1 and J usage is TRBJ2-1; TRBD2 agrees at 11 bases. This CDR3 is 17 amino acids long. The V and J ends lost 0 bases and 4 bases, in that order; junction bases with no gene match: 5. Germline V gene sequence: CDR1 MGHRA, CDR2 YSYEKL. CDR3 region: CASSQDTSGGPYNEQFF. Here the CDR3 DNA reads TGCGCCAGCAGCCAAGATACTAGCGGGGGTCCTTACAATGAGCAGTTCTTC.

This chain uses TRBV3-1 (or the pseudogene TRBV3-2) with TRBJ1-1; D is uncertain. The V gene lost 2 bases and the J gene lost 3 bases, with 7 bases spanning the gap. Germline V CDR1 and CDR2: LGHDT, YNNKEL (reference sequence). This CDR3 is 13 amino acids long. CDR3 amino acids: CASSQSGHTEAFF. The DNA for the CDR3 is TGTGCCAGCAGCCAATCGGGTCACACTGAAGCTTTCTTT.

The chain recombines TRBV2 with TRBJ1-2; the match to TRBD1 covers 8 bases. Per germline, CDR1 SNHLY and CDR2 FYNNEI. The CDR3 covers 14 residues. J was trimmed by 0 bases and V by 7 bases; bases with no gene match: 4. Here the CDR3 reads CASNGQGPNYGYTF. DNA for the CDR3: TGTGCCAGCAACGGACAGGGCCCTAACTATGGCTACACCTTC. The entire variable domain, with the rest obtained from reference TRBV2 and TRBJ1-2, is as follows: EPEVTQTPSHQVTQMGQEVILRCVPISNHLYFYWYRQILGQKVEFLVSFYNNEISEKSEIFDDQFSVERPDGSNFTLKIRSTKLEDSAMYFCASNGQGPNYGYTFGSGTRLTVV.

The chain couples TRBV7-6 to TRBJ2-3; possible D gene TRBD2, 7 bases. This CDR3 has 15 residues. With 0 bases removed from V and 2 bases from J, the gap between germline ends came to 9 bases. Germline lookup yields CDR1 SGHVS and CDR2 FNYEAQ. The CDR3 DNA is TGTGCCAGCAGCTTAGCGGGGGGGCCCACAGATACGCAGTATTTT. Amino acids: CASSLAGGPTDTQYF.